This T cell receptor beta chain was sequenced for a study of Tregs in tolerant kidney transplant recipients. Study details: Mixed chimerism was transient after nonmyeloablative marrow transplants from related graft donors. Broader study findings: Some patients' samples used different primers over time, so nucleotide sequences weren't comparable.

The method was immunoSEQ multiplex PCR; TCRdb's version includes in-frame clones alone and lacks a portion of them. The data contain 90,000 to 120,000 clones, almost 90% of them singletons. Germline values: CDR1 SGHAT, CDR2 FQNNGV. V gave up 1 base and J gave up 3 bases; unmatched junction bases: 7. This CDR3 is 16 amino acids long. As to this clone: Its antigen remains unknown.

This chain connects TRBV11-2 to TRBJ2-3; the match to TRBD2 covers 7 bases. The receptor comes from a human donor who received a combined kidney and bone marrow transplant. The specimen comprised CD4+ T cells from blood, sampled before the transplant. The CDR3 nucleotides read TGTGCCAGCAGCTTAGCTCCGGGAGGAGGGACAGATACGCAGTATTTT. Protein product: CASSLAPGGGTDTQYF.